This T cell receptor beta chain stems from a study of T cells in tuberculosis. At the level of the study: Sequenced TCRs come from CD1B-GMM tetramer-binding T cells. This South African cohort compared adolescents with or without latent tuberculosis against adults with active tuberculosis.

Some clones are missing from TCRdb's copy, which holds only in-frame ones; the method was immunoSEQ multiplex PCR. The table lists roughly 30,000 clones, roughly 92% of them singletons, with around 2.2% in the top ten. The receptor was isolated from a donor between 10 and 29 years old with latent tuberculosis or without tuberculosis infection. The sequenced sample was PBMCs.

The CDR3 here is CASSSPFGREGDEQYF. DNA of the CDR3: TGTGCCAGCAGCTCCCCCTTCGGGAGGGAAGGCGACGAGCAGTACTTC. J is TRBJ2-7 and V is TRBV11-3; TRBD2 agrees at 8 bases. V shed 4 bases and J 5 bases; nucleotides not matched to a gene: 13. Per the germline V gene, CDR1 is SGHNT and CDR2 is YENEEA. The CDR3 extends over 16 amino acids.